This section outlines one T cell receptor beta chain sequence together with its context. Its cognate antigen is unknown. Germline-derived CDR1 and CDR2 are SNHLY and FYNNEI. V shed 2 bases and J shed 0 bases, with 11 bases lying between them. The CDR3 is made up of 16 amino acids. The sample comes from a study of radiotherapy plus CTLA-4 blockade in lung cancer. Across the whole study: An objective response was seen in 15% to 20% of patients, and disease control in less than 35%. Overall study findings and caveats: It was early blood T cell clone dynamics, with interferon-beta, that reportedly best predicted response. Blood saw expansion of tumor-derived TCR clones after radiotherapy plus ipilimumab.

Focal radiation plus CTLA-4 blockade with ipilimumab was administered to patients who had chemo-refractory metastatic non-small-cell lung cancer. Here immunoSEQ multiplex PCR was the method, and the copy in TCRdb shows in-frame clones only, minus some. The table shows about 38,000 clones, with over 65% occurring only once. This sequence joins TRBV2 and TRBJ1-5; D gene ambiguous. This specimen was peripheral blood, taken from a patient treated with radiotherapy plus ipilimumab. The source is a human donor with non-small cell lung cancer who had stable disease on radiotherapy plus ipilimumab. This chain's CDR3 is CASSELRADSNQPQHF. CDR3 DNA: TGTGCCAGCAGTGAATTAAGGGCGGATAGCAATCAGCCCCAGCATTTT. Variable domain in full (rest from reference TRBV2 and TRBJ1-5): EPEVTQTPSHQVTQMGQEVILRCVPISNHLYFYWYRQILGQKVEFLVSFYNNEISEKSEIFDDQFSVERPDGSNFTLKIRSTKLEDSAMYFCASSELRADSNQPQHFGDGTRLSIL.